The 29 T cell receptor beta chains listed next were all sequenced from one sample in a study of identical twins. Each CDR3 protein gets one entry after TCRdb re-called the 5' RACE reads with MiXCR. This sample yields hundreds of thousands of distinct CDR3 sequences, of which less than 25% are seen a single time; 4% to 5.5% belongs to the top ten. Another study also made use of these data, one on T cells expressing NK-cell markers.

Sequenced input: PBMCs. The source is a young woman in good health.

In its sample, this clonotype was seen many times. The CDR3: CASSSTDSSYNEQFF. The CDR3 nucleotides are TGTGCCAGCAGCTCTACAGATAGCTCCTACAATGAGCAGTTCTTC. The chain is built from TRBV7-9 and TRBJ2-1; D is unresolved. CDR3 length: 15 amino acids. Germline V gives CDR1 SEHNR, CDR2 FQNEAQ (reference sequence). The V gene lost 4 bases and the J gene lost 0 bases, with 10 bases spanning the gap.

The chain is built from TRBV5-1 and TRBJ2-1; D remains unclear. V dropped 1 base and J dropped 6 bases, with 11 bases sitting between them. The CDR3 contains 14 residues. Germline loops: CDR1 SGHRS, CDR2 YFSETQ. This CDR3 reads CASSLTPTINEQFF. The CDR3 DNA reads as TGCGCCAGCAGCTTGACCCCCACAATCAATGAGCAGTTCTTC.

The chain links TRBV5-1 to TRBJ2-7, with D possibly being TRBD2 (5 bases). The V end was cut by 0 bases, the J end by 5 bases, with 21 bases between. CDR1 SGHRS and CDR2 YFSETQ come from the germline V gene. CDR3 length equals 17 residues. CDR3 region: CASSLVWEPVLGHEQYF. CDR3 DNA: TGCGCCAGCAGCTTGGTTTGGGAGCCGGTCCTGGGCCACGAGCAGTACTTC.

This rearrangement joins TRBV12-3 or TRBV12-4 to TRBJ1-5; D remains unclear. The CDR3 loop spans 11 amino acids. The V gene lost 3 bases and the J gene lost 10 bases, with 7 bases spanning the gap. CDR3 DNA: TGTGCCAGCAGTTTTGAGACTCCCCAGCATTTT. It encodes CASSFETPQHF.

This clonotype was observed many times. DNA for the CDR3: TGTGCCAGCAGTCCTCATAATACCTACGAGCAGTACTTC. Its protein is CASSPHNTYEQYF. J is TRBJ2-7 and V is TRBV12-3 or TRBV12-4; D gene unclear. Trimming removed 5 bases from V and 2 bases from J, with 10 bases in between. The CDR3 totals 13 residues.

This clonotype was seen a few times. The genes are TRBV5-5 and TRBJ2-1; D remains unclear. Germline CDR1 and CDR2: SGHKS and YYEKEE (reference sequence). This CDR3 contains 14 residues. V was cut by 0 bases and J by 5 bases, with 9 bases left in between. The CDR3 sequence: CASSLELPNNEQFF. CDR3 DNA: TGTGCCAGCAGCTTGGAACTGCCGAACAATGAGCAGTTCTTC.

This clonotype was counted only a few times. The rearrangement links TRBV10-3 to TRBJ2-5; TRBD1 or TRBD2 may be the D gene (6 bases each). CDR1 ENHRY and CDR2 SYGVKD come from the germline V gene. The CDR3 runs 15 residues. V was clipped by 2 bases and J by 0 bases, with 10 bases between them. The CDR3, as DNA: TGTGCCATCAGTGAGGGAGGGGGAGACCAAGAGACCCAGTACTTC. Protein: CAISEGGGDQETQYF.

This chain joins TRBV5-8 and TRBJ2-3; the D gene is possibly TRBD1 (5 bases). Germline V gene lookup returns CDR1 SGHTS and CDR2 YDEGEE. V was trimmed by 6 bases and J by 0 bases, leaving 17 bases between them. CDR3 length: 16 amino acids. This CDR3 is CASNLGLVSSTDTQYF. The CDR3 DNA is TGTGCCAGCAATTTGGGGCTTGTGTCTAGCACAGATACGCAGTATTTT.

This chain links TRBV6-1 with TRBJ2-7; D remains ambiguous. The V end lost 7 bases, the J end lost 3 bases, and 19 bases lay between the germline ends. The CDR3 is 15 amino acids. Germline V lookup: CDR1 MNHNS, CDR2 SASEGT. The CDR3 sequence: CASKRAGQRDYEQYF. DNA of the CDR3: TGTGCCAGCAAACGAGCTGGCCAGAGAGACTACGAGCAGTACTTC.

The chain joins TRBV6-6 to TRBJ2-2; D not resolved. The CDR3 runs to 13 residues. Trimming pared 2 bases from V and 1 base from J, leaving 2 bases between. CDR1 and CDR2 from the germline V gene are MNHNY and SVGAGI (reference sequence). CDR3 DNA: TGTGCCAGCAGTTACCTGAACACCGGGGAGCTGTTTTTT. This sequence encodes CASSYLNTGELFF.

CDR3 in amino acids: CASSLEPDRGEQFF. CDR3 sequence (DNA): TGCGCCAGCAGCTTGGAACCGGACAGGGGTGAGCAGTTCTTC. V and J are TRBV5-1 and TRBJ2-1, with TRBD1 matching 9 bases. CDR3 length: 14 residues. V gave up 0 bases and J gave up 9 bases; unmatched junction bases: 4. The germline V gene encodes CDR1 SGHRS and CDR2 YFSETQ.

The table lists this clonotype with a few counts. V is TRBV20-1 and J is TRBJ2-3, with 9 bases that match TRBD2. Looked up from germline, CDR1 is DFQATT and CDR2 is SNEGSKA (reference sequence). The CDR3 is made up of 14 amino acids. Trimming removed 5 bases from V and 4 bases from J; junction bases left unmatched: 7. CDR3 sequence (DNA): TGCAGTGCTGGCGTTAGCGGGAGCGCAGATACGCAGTATTTT. The encoded protein is CSAGVSGSADTQYF.

The chain employs TRBV7-3 and TRBJ2-3; no clear D. The CDR3 spans 14 residues. Germline assignment: CDR1 SGHTA and CDR2 FQGTGA. Trimming pared 2 bases from V and 8 bases from J, leaving 14 bases between. CDR3 sequence reads: CASSLGPTWGTQYF. DNA for the CDR3: TGTGCCAGCAGCTTAGGCCCGACTTGGGGTACGCAGTATTTT.

This clonotype appeared many times. The chain employs TRBV20-1 and TRBJ2-7; D ambiguous. CDR1 is DFQATT, CDR2 SNEGSKA, per germline (reference sequence). V dropped 5 bases and J dropped 2 bases, with 10 bases sitting between them. This CDR3 comprises 12 residues. The CDR3 loop reads CSAQRQTYEQYF. CDR3 DNA sequence: TGCAGTGCTCAACGGCAGACCTACGAGCAGTACTTC.

The gene calls are TRBV29-1 and TRBJ2-1; 9 bases are shared with TRBD2. The CDR3 contains 14 residues. CDR1 is SQVTM and CDR2 is ANQGSEA in the germline V gene. Germline trimming cut 5 bases from V and 8 bases from J; bases unmatched to any gene: 10. As DNA, the CDR3 is TGCAGCGTTTTGAGGGGCGGGGGGGCCCATGAGCAGTTCTTC. Amino acids: CSVLRGGGAHEQFF.

The rearrangement links TRBV18 to TRBJ1-2, with D perhaps matching TRBD1 (6 bases). The CDR3 is 14 amino acids. Germline loops: CDR1 KGHSH, CDR2 LQKENI. The V end lost 3 bases, the J end lost 4 bases, and 12 bases lay between the germline ends. The CDR3, as DNA: TGTGCCAGCTCACCTGGGGGGCAACCCTATGGCTACACCTTC. Amino acids: CASSPGGQPYGYTF.

The chain uses TRBV5-1 and TRBJ2-1, with 7 bases that match TRBD2. The CDR3 runs to 15 residues. V was clipped by 4 bases and J by 1 base; unmatched bases: 5. Germline CDR1 reads SGHRS; CDR2 reads YFSETQ. CDR3 DNA: TGCGCCAGCAGCACTGGACTAGAATCCTACAATGAGCAGTTCTTC. It codes for CASSTGLESYNEQFF. The variable domain in full, with the rest retrieved from reference TRBV5-1 and TRBJ2-1, is KAGVTQTPRYLIKTRGQQVTLSCSPISGHRSVSWYQQTPGQGLQFLFEYFSETQRNKGNFPGRFSGRQFSNSRSEMNVSTLELGDSALYLCASSTGLESYNEQFFGPGTRLTVL.

The chain has TRBV11-2 and TRBJ2-3, with D maybe TRBD2 (5 bases). Germline CDR1 reads SGHAT; CDR2 reads FQNNGV. Trimming shortened V by 2 bases and J by 5 bases, and 14 bases separated the two germline ends. CDR3 size: 15 residues. The CDR3 loop is CASSLPGIRRDTQYF. In DNA form, the CDR3 reads TGTGCCAGCAGCTTACCCGGGATTAGGCGAGATACGCAGTATTTT.

This clonotype was picked up many times. The genes are TRBV29-1 and TRBJ2-3, with D perhaps matching TRBD1 or TRBD2 (5 bases each). Between the trimmed V and J ends, which lost 6 bases and 8 bases, there was a span of 9 bases. CDR3 length equals 10 residues. From germline, CDR1 is SQVTM and CDR2 ANQGSEA. CDR3 nucleotides: TGCAGCGTGGGGGAAGGTACGCAGTATTTT. The encoded protein is CSVGEGTQYF.

This clonotype was observed a handful of times. V gene TRBV12-3 or TRBV12-4 combines with J gene TRBJ2-1; D gene uncertain. The CDR3 is made up of 11 amino acids. V was pared by 8 bases and J by 8 bases, with 10 bases between. As DNA, the CDR3 is TGTGCCAGCCCGACTGCGGATGAGCAGTTCTTC. As protein: CASPTADEQFF.

CDR3 sequence: CASSDARQGDGTQYF. CDR3 nucleotides: TGTGCCAGCAGTGACGCACGACAGGGCGACGGTACGCAGTATTTT. The chain links TRBV25-1 to TRBJ2-3, with TRBD1 matching 7 bases. Germline lookup yields CDR1 MGHDK and CDR2 SYGVNS. Trimming cost V 3 bases and J 8 bases; bases outside gene matches: 11. The CDR3 length is 15 residues.

This clonotype occurred a few times. The chain combines TRBV12-3 or TRBV12-4 with TRBJ2-1, with D perhaps matching TRBD1 or TRBD2 (5 bases each). Trimming took off 6 bases at V and 5 bases at J, with 17 bases between the two ends. The CDR3 totals 15 residues. This CDR3 is CASSFARGQHNEQFF. The CDR3 nucleotides read TGTGCCAGCAGCTTTGCCCGGGGCCAACACAATGAGCAGTTCTTC.

There are a few counts of this clonotype. This chain uses TRBV5-1 with TRBJ2-5; 8 bases line up with TRBD2. The germline gives CDR1 SGHRS, CDR2 YFSETQ. This CDR3 spans 16 amino acids. With 0 bases clipped from V and 2 bases from J, the junction kept 6 bases outside the gene matches. The CDR3 bases are TGCGCCAGCAGCTTGGGATTTGGCGGGGGGCAAGAGACCCAGTACTTC. Protein sequence: CASSLGFGGGQETQYF.

The chain couples TRBV25-1 to TRBJ2-7, with TRBD2 matching 8 bases. Germline CDR1 is MGHDK and CDR2 is SYGVNS. Trimming took 4 bases from V and 4 from J; bases not matched to a gene: 6. The CDR3 runs to 14 residues. The CDR3 DNA is TGTGCCAGCAGTGCTCCAGCGGGGGAATACGAGCAGTACTTC. The encoded protein is CASSAPAGEYEQYF.

The chain joins TRBV5-6 to TRBJ2-3; 11 nucleotides match TRBD2. CDR1 is SGHDT, CDR2 YYEEEE, per germline. The V and J ends lost 1 base and 4 bases, in that order; junction bases with no gene match: 8. This CDR3 spans 17 amino acids. The CDR3 spells CASSLSLASGRSDTQYF. In DNA form, the CDR3 reads TGTGCCAGCAGCTTGTCCCTGGCTAGCGGGAGGTCAGATACGCAGTATTTT.

In this sample, this clonotype turned up a few times. The rearrangement joins TRBV6-1 to TRBJ2-2; 8 nucleotides agree with TRBD1. CDR1 is MNHNS, CDR2 SASEGT, per germline. V lost 6 bases, J lost 3 bases, and 3 bases stayed unmatched. This CDR3 is built from 14 residues. CDR3 in amino acids: CASRQQGDTGELFF. CDR3 DNA sequence: TGTGCCAGCAGACAACAGGGGGACACCGGGGAGCTGTTTTTT.

The chain uses TRBV7-9 and TRBJ2-5; D is perhaps TRBD1 (5 bases). Germline V CDR1 and CDR2: SEHNR, FQNEAQ (reference sequence). Trimming cost V 1 base and J 5 bases, with 11 bases left between them. The length of the CDR3 is 14 residues. This CDR3 reads CASSLVGPGETQYF. CDR3 nucleotide sequence: TGTGCCAGCAGCTTAGTGGGGCCCGGGGAGACCCAGTACTTC.

The rearrangement uses TRBV12-3 or TRBV12-4 and TRBJ2-1, with D possibly TRBD1 on 6 matching bases. V lost 7 bases and J 4 bases, leaving 14 bases between the germline ends. This CDR3 has 14 amino acids. The CDR3 here is CASTTGSGYNEQFF. The CDR3 DNA is TGTGCCAGCACCACAGGGAGCGGTTACAATGAGCAGTTCTTC.

This clonotype was recorded many times. The rearrangement joins TRBV7-9 to TRBJ1-1, with 8 bases aligning to TRBD1. V lost 4 bases and J lost 4; bases outside the gene matches: 14. Germline CDR1 SEHNR, CDR2 FQNEAQ (reference sequence). The CDR3 length is 17 residues. The CDR3 spells CASSSQWTDRGITEAFF. CDR3 DNA: TGTGCCAGCAGCTCCCAATGGACCGACAGGGGTATCACTGAAGCTTTCTTT.